The present entry profiles one T cell receptor beta chain with its context. Some clones are missing from TCRdb's copy, which holds only in-frame ones; the method was immunoSEQ multiplex PCR. The sample records about 20,000 clones, about 80% being singletons. The source of the sample is a study of somatic mutations in cytotoxic T cells in rheumatoid arthritis. The sequencing input was CD8+ T cells sorted from blood. The TCR originated in an adult with rheumatoid arthritis.

CDR3 DNA sequence: TGTGCCAGCAGCTTAGGCTCGGGGGGCTACGAGACCCAGTACTTC. Its protein is CASSLGSGGYETQYF. This rearrangement joins TRBV7-6 to TRBJ2-5; TRBD2 might be the D (7 bases). Germline V gene lookup returns CDR1 SGHVS and CDR2 FNYEAQ. This CDR3 comprises 15 residues. Trimming left V 1 base short and J 5 bases short, with 14 bases between.